This T cell receptor beta chain originates from a study of immune evolution from preneoplasia to lung adenocarcinoma. As for the study in general: HLA loss of heterozygosity: under 7.5% AIS, over 12% MIA, about 35% ADC, none AAH. Overall study results and limits: KRAS-mutant nodules had the highest T cell clonality. Later-stage lesions appeared to have more T cells, more diversity, less clonality.

A note on this clone: The antigen remains undetermined.

This CDR3 is 15 amino acids long. Germline-derived CDR1 and CDR2 are MGHRA and YSYEKL. V was cut by 0 bases and J by 3 bases, with 8 bases left in between. Only in-frame clones appear in the TCRdb table, and some are missing; sequencing was by immunoSEQ multiplex PCR. This sample carries 8,000 to 9,500 clones, almost 80% of them seen once, and the ten largest clones take 9.2%. Histologic diagnosis was independently verified by two lung pathologists. Material: FFPE minimally invasive lung adenocarcinoma tissue. The TCR sequence derives from a donor of 70 years or more with lung adenocarcinoma. V and J are TRBV4-1 and TRBJ2-2; D is ambiguous. CDR3 coding DNA: TGCGCCAGCAGCCAAGAGGGAACGGACACCGGGGAGCTGTTTTTT. It codes for CASSQEGTDTGELFF.